One and the same sample provided the 9 T cell receptor beta chains below, sequenced in a study of Ad26.COV2.S vaccination and SARS-CoV-2 variants (dated by TCRdb to the early 2020s). Library generation was performed with the immunoSEQ multiplex PCR assay. TCRdb stores this immuneACCESS table with in-frame sequences only. Part of the clones is absent; in the studies checked, under half of the shortfall reflects unresolved V genes, and no reason is known for the rest. A total of about 440,000 clones appear in this sample, approximately 90% of them only once. The top ten clones comprise 9.5% to 15% of the sample. The treatment or condition label here, explained by the study, means: about 20 received Ad26.COV2.S at low or high dose, single or two shots; 5 received placebo; per-sample allocation not given. For vaccine and placebo recipients, repertoires were sequenced using samples collected on day 63 after the first injection.

The sample here was peripheral blood, taken in a trial of Ad26.COV2.S vaccine versus placebo. The receptors shown here come from a person between 18 and 60 years old who received the Ad26.COV2.S COVID-19 vaccine or a placebo.

The V and J genes are TRBV11-3 and TRBJ2-1, with no clear D. CDR3 size: 14 residues. Trimming cost V 5 bases and J 5 bases, with 13 bases left between them. The germline gives CDR1 SGHNT, CDR2 YENEEA. CDR3 bases: TGTGCCAGCAGCCCCGGTAGACTGAACAATGAGCAGTTCTTC. It codes for CASSPGRLNNEQFF.

The chain carries TRBV28 and TRBJ2-7; 10 nucleotides line up with TRBD2. The ends lost 6 bases at V and 8 bases at J; junction bases unmatched: 19. Germline CDR1 MDHEN, CDR2 SYDVKM. The CDR3 runs to 17 residues. The CDR3 nucleotides are TGTGCCAGCAGCCGTGCGGCTAGCGGGGGACTTAGTAAGAAGCAGTACTTC. Amino acids: CASSRAASGGLSKKQYF.

The chain recombines TRBV19 with TRBJ1-5; 9 positions agree with TRBD1. The J segment lost 3 bases and the V segment lost 3 bases, leaving 9 bases of the junction unmatched. Germline V gives CDR1 LNHDA, CDR2 SQIVND (reference sequence). CDR3 length equals 17 residues. Here the CDR3 reads CASSIRQTGGFNQPQHF. DNA for the CDR3: TGTGCCAGTAGTATCCGGCAGACAGGGGGATTCAATCAGCCCCAGCATTTT.

The chain uses TRBV25-1 and TRBJ1-2; TRBD1 agrees at 9 bases. Trimming at V came to 5 bases and at J to 7 bases, leaving 5 bases not matched to a gene. Germline lookup yields CDR1 MGHDK and CDR2 SYGVNS. This CDR3 is 13 amino acids long. CDR3 bases: TGTGCCAGCAGTAGGACAGGGGACTCTGGCTACACCTTC. It yields the protein CASSRTGDSGYTF.

The gene calls are TRBV28 and TRBJ2-7, with 8 positions matching TRBD1. The V segment lost 3 bases and the J segment 2 bases; nucleotides outside the gene matches: 3. The CDR3 covers 14 residues. Germline values: CDR1 MDHEN, CDR2 SYDVKM. The CDR3 loop is CASSFLQGAYEQYF. In DNA form, the CDR3 reads TGTGCCAGCAGTTTCCTACAGGGGGCCTACGAGCAGTACTTC.

The gene calls are TRBV30 and TRBJ2-7; D is tentatively TRBD1 or TRBD2 (5 bases each). V lost 0 bases to trimming and J lost 9 bases, with 15 bases between them. Germline CDR1 GTSNPN, CDR2 SVGIG (reference sequence). The length of the CDR3 is 13 residues. CDR3 DNA: TGTGCCTGGAGTGTAGGCGTCGGGGCTCGGCAGTACTTC. This codes for CAWSVGVGARQYF.

The chain carries TRBV7-9 and TRBJ2-5; tentative D call: TRBD2 (5 bases). CDR3 length: 13 amino acids. V lost 7 bases and J 0 bases, leaving 9 bases between the germline ends. Germline assignment: CDR1 SEHNR and CDR2 FQNEAQ (reference sequence). Here the CDR3 DNA reads TGTGCCAGCAATCGGCGGGACCAAGAGACCCAGTACTTC. Its translation is CASNRRDQETQYF.

This clone was detected only once. This chain connects TRBV5-1 to TRBJ1-2; TRBD1 agrees at 10 bases. The V and J ends lost 5 bases and 4 bases, in that order; junction bases with no gene match: 5. Looked up from germline, CDR1 is SGHRS and CDR2 is YFSETQ. CDR3 length equals 14 residues. CDR3 protein: CASSQTGGIYGYTF. The CDR3 nucleotides are TGCGCCAGCAGTCAGACAGGGGGCATCTATGGCTACACCTTC.

With regard to this clone: Other DNA sequences in this specimen translate into the identical CDR3. The chain couples TRBV12-3 or TRBV12-4 to TRBJ2-7; possibly TRBD1 for D (5 bases). V was clipped by 3 bases and J by 1 base, with 7 bases between them. The CDR3 has 13 amino acids. This CDR3 reads CASSFRGSYEQYF. The DNA for the CDR3 is TGTGCCAGCAGTTTTAGGGGTTCCTACGAGCAGTACTTC.